Sequencing of this TCR beta chain was carried out in a study of blood T cell repertoires in COVID-19. As for the study in general: The samples span acute and convalescent COVID-19 from the United States, Italy and Spain. Sources were T cells, B-cell-depleted T cells, or PBMCs; the material itself was cDNA or gDNA.

The CDR3 is made up of 12 amino acids. J was trimmed by 7 bases and V by 3 bases; bases with no gene match: 3. This clone was detected once. Authors' data handling: Counts of nucleated cells, estimated from reference gene primer amplification, were obtained. Clones were sequenced by immunoSEQ multiplex PCR, and TCRdb holds only the in-frame ones, with some missing. The V and J calls and clone size come from that table; D and trimming were worked out from the DNA. The table lists about 140,000 clones, 70% to 80% of them singletons. This receptor was obtained from a man between 60 and 70 years old with acute or convalescent COVID-19. The V and J genes are TRBV12-3 or TRBV12-4 and TRBJ2-7; 7 nucleotides agree with TRBD2. The sample consisted of peripheral blood. The CDR3 nucleotides are TGTGCCAGCAGTTTGTCCGGGGGGGAGCAGTACTTC. This gives the protein CASSLSGGEQYF.